The clone carrying this T cell receptor beta chain was seen only once. The CDR3 covers 13 residues. Germline V CDR1 and CDR2: SGHTA, FQGTGA. The V end was cut by 5 bases, the J end by 1 base, with 7 bases between. The record originates from a study of type 1 and type 2 diabetes patients. Overall study: Participants included type 1 and type 2 diabetes patients plus nondiabetic controls.

Each participant gave approximately 10 milliliters of peripheral blood. Amplification started from genomic DNA. Multiplex PCR with 30 forward and 13 reverse primers amplified the TCR beta CDR3. TCRdb recomputed calls from the multiplex PCR reads with MiXCR, one row per CDR3 protein. This table has around 300,000 distinct CDR3 sequences, 40% to 50% appearing once. Sequences were obtained from peripheral blood mononuclear cells (PBMCs). The genes are TRBV7-3 and TRBJ2-3, with no clear D. This TCR came from a young man with type 2 diabetes. The CDR3 sequence: CASSPTRTDTQYF. CDR3 coding DNA: TGTGCCAGCAGCCCCACTCGCACAGATACGCAGTATTTT.